This T cell receptor beta chain was documented in a study of cytomegalovirus exposure and HLA in healthy donors. Overall study: Early released data comprised some 91 million unique TCRs from HLA-typed donors.

The ends were cut back, 0 bases at V and 0 bases at J, with 17 bases in the middle. Germline V lookup: CDR1 SQVTM, CDR2 ANQGSEA. This CDR3 spans 17 amino acids. Primers for the PCR totalled 60 Vbeta and 13 Jbeta. The protocol was immunoSEQ multiplex PCR, while the TCRdb copy is restricted to in-frame clones and leaves out a portion. The data hold about 190,000 clones, with around 84% observed a single time. The sample comprised PBMCs. The chain carries TRBV29-1 and TRBJ1-2; a possible D gene is TRBD1 (5 bases). The source of this sequence is a woman between 50 and 59 years old in good health and CMV-seropositive. DNA for the CDR3: TGCAGCGTTGAAGAGTTCGGCCAGGGAAGTACTAACTATGGCTACACCTTC. As protein: CSVEEFGQGSTNYGYTF.